This TCR beta chain appears in the sequencing data of a study of T cells in localized non-small cell lung cancer. General study findings and limits: The highest T cell clonality was in uninvolved adjacent lung, above tumor. Turning up in adjacent lung were a median approximately 60 of the top 100 tumor clones. In the blood, greater T cell density corresponded to longer overall survival.

For this clone: Its target is unknown.

The germline V and J ends were trimmed by 0 bases and 0 bases, with 9 bases remaining between them. From germline, CDR1 is SGHVS and CDR2 FQNEAQ. This CDR3 has 16 residues. The data were produced by immunoSEQ multiplex PCR, yet TCRdb's version contains in-frame clones alone and is incomplete. The data show around 36,000 clones, around 81% seen once. The receptor comes from a male donor at least 60 years old with stage II lung adenocarcinoma. This rearrangement joins TRBV7-8 to TRBJ2-1; no reliable D call. Sequencing used peripheral blood mononuclear cells, obtained before any cancer treatment. The CDR3: CASSLATWGSYNEQFF. The CDR3 nucleotides read TGTGCCAGCAGCTTAGCGACTTGGGGCTCCTACAATGAGCAGTTCTTC.